The 31 T cell receptor beta chains reported below all come from one sample, sequenced in a study of blood T cell repertoires in COVID-19 (dated by TCRdb to between 2020 and 2021). Libraries came from the immunoSEQ multiplex PCR assay. The source is immuneACCESS, and TCRdb retained only in-frame sequences with V and J called. Part of the clones is not carried over; for the studies checked, unresolved V genes explain less than half of this, and the remainder is unexplained. The sample includes roughly 150,000 clones, with roughly 80% observed a single time. 9.5% to 13% of the sample is in the top ten clones. Sequencing was done on a sample of peripheral blood. The receptors were gathered from a man in his 60s who had recovered from COVID-19.

This clone was detected a few times. This chain links TRBV11-1 with TRBJ1-1; TRBD1 matches at 8 bases. The CDR3 is made up of 15 amino acids. The J segment lost 11 bases and the V segment lost 1 base, leaving 12 bases of the junction unmatched. Germline V gives CDR1 SGHAT, CDR2 FQDESV (reference sequence). This chain's CDR3 is CASSLGTGRTLRAFF. The CDR3 bases are TGTGCCAGCAGCTTAGGGACAGGGAGAACACTCCGTGCTTTCTTT.

The gene calls are TRBV19 and TRBJ1-2, with TRBD1 matching over 9 bases. The CDR3 contains 13 residues. V shed 4 bases and J 6 bases; nucleotides not matched to a gene: 3. Per the germline V gene, CDR1 is LNHDA and CDR2 is SQIVND (reference sequence). CDR3 in DNA: TGTGCCAGTAGTACGGACAGGGGTAATGGCTACACCTTC. Translated: CASSTDRGNGYTF.

The rearrangement links TRBV7-2 to TRBJ1-4; D ambiguous. V was trimmed by 5 bases and J by 5 bases, leaving 12 bases between them. The germline V gene encodes CDR1 SGHTA and CDR2 FQGNSA. The CDR3 loop spans 14 amino acids. The CDR3: CASSRGVRNEKLFF. In DNA form, the CDR3 reads TGTGCCAGCAGCCGTGGAGTTCGGAATGAAAAACTGTTTTTT.

The chain uses TRBV24-1 and TRBJ1-6; 10 nucleotides agree with TRBD1. The CDR3 runs 17 residues. With 3 bases clipped from V and 5 bases from J, the junction kept 6 bases outside the gene matches. Germline V gene data show CDR1 as KGHDR and CDR2 as SFDVKD. CDR3 amino acids: CATSDPGQGDHNSPLHF. Written as DNA, the CDR3 is TGTGCCACCAGTGATCCCGGACAGGGGGACCATAATTCACCCCTCCACTTT.

CDR3 in amino acids: CASSSGGFYGYTF. DNA of the CDR3: TGTGCCAGTAGTTCGGGAGGATTCTATGGCTACACCTTC. This sequence joins TRBV19 and TRBJ1-2; no clear D. The CDR3 is made up of 13 amino acids. V was clipped by 5 bases and J by 4 bases, with 11 bases between them. Per the germline V gene, CDR1 is LNHDA and CDR2 is SQIVND (reference sequence).

The gene calls are TRBV7-9 and TRBJ2-1; tentatively, D is TRBD2 (6 bases). Germline CDR1 SEHNR, CDR2 FQNEAQ (reference sequence). This CDR3 is 15 amino acids long. Trimming shortened V by 6 bases and J by 0 bases, and 12 bases separated the two germline ends. For the CDR3, the DNA is TGTGCCAGCAGGAGCCTAGCGAGCTCCTACAATGAGCAGTTCTTC. The encoded protein is CASRSLASSYNEQFF. Complete variable domain (other parts from reference TRBV7-9 and TRBJ2-1): DTGVSQNPRHKITKRGQNVTFRCDPISEHNRLYWYRQTLGQGPEFLTYFQNEAQLEKSRLLSDRFSAERPKGSFSTLEIQRTEQGDSAMYLCASRSLASSYNEQFFGPGTRLTVL.

This chain connects TRBV19 to TRBJ1-2, with 9 positions matching TRBD1. CDR3 length equals 15 residues. Germline CDR1 LNHDA, CDR2 SQIVND (reference sequence). Trimming removed 9 bases from V and 1 base from J; junction bases left unmatched: 9. CDR3: CASRTDRGFNYGYTF. The CDR3 DNA is TGTGCCAGCAGAACGGACAGGGGCTTTAACTATGGCTACACCTTC.

This chain connects TRBV2 to TRBJ1-2; D is perhaps TRBD1 (5 bases). The CDR3 is 14 amino acids. Trimming stripped 7 bases from V and 6 bases from J, with 18 bases between. The germline CDR1 and CDR2 sequences are SNHLY and FYNNEI. CDR3 in DNA: TGTGCCAGCAAGTTTATGGGGGGTAGGGATGGCTACACCTTC. Protein: CASKFMGGRDGYTF.

This chain uses TRBV9 with TRBJ1-1, with 7 bases matching TRBD1. Germline CDR1 SGDLS, CDR2 YYNGEE. J lost 4 bases, V lost 4 bases, and 10 bases had no gene match. The CDR3 loop spans 15 amino acids. CDR3 nucleotide sequence: TGTGCCAGCAGCCGTCTTACAGGGGATGGCACTGAAGCTTTCTTT. Its translation: CASSRLTGDGTEAFF. The full variable domain, completed using reference TRBV9 and TRBJ1-1, is DSGVTQTPKHLITATGQRVTLRCSPRSGDLSVYWYQQSLDQGLQFLIQYYNGEERAKGNILERFSAQQFPDLHSELNLSSLELGDSALYFCASSRLTGDGTEAFFGQGTRLTVV.

This clone has a handful of counts. At one end, the junction sequence differs from germline, possibly due to a read error. This chain connects TRBV7-7 to TRBJ1-2, with D tentatively TRBD1 (5 bases). The germline gives CDR1 SSHAT, CDR2 FNYEAQ (reference sequence). The CDR3 contains 17 residues. This CDR3 is CASSLSQNRWFNYGYTF. CDR3 DNA sequence: TGTGCTAGCAGCTTATCGCAGAACAGGTGGTTTAACTATGGCTACACCTTC.

This clone was found a few times. The genes are TRBV4-1 and TRBJ1-5, with 9 bases fitting TRBD1. J was trimmed by 4 bases and V by 0 bases; bases with no gene match: 4. CDR1 MGHRA and CDR2 YSYEKL come from the germline V gene. This CDR3 is 16 amino acids long. In DNA, the CDR3 is TGCGCCAGCAGCCAAGAGATGGACAGGGGAAATCAGCCCCAGCATTTT. Its protein product is CASSQEMDRGNQPQHF.

This clone was counted only a few times. This chain links TRBV28 with TRBJ1-2, with D hard to call. CDR3 length equals 14 residues. Deletions cut 2 bases from V and 7 bases from J, with 14 bases between. Germline V lookup: CDR1 MDHEN, CDR2 SYDVKM. CDR3 DNA: TGTGCCAGCAGTTTACGGCAGGCCGCCGCTGGCTACACCTTC. Protein product: CASSLRQAAAGYTF.

This chain links TRBV7-2 with TRBJ2-3; D remains ambiguous. The V end lost 1 base, the J end lost 6 bases, and 8 bases lay between the germline ends. The CDR3 consists of 13 residues. The germline CDR1 and CDR2 sequences are SGHTA and FQGNSA. DNA for the CDR3: TGTGCCAGCAGCTTAGTAACATCGGATACGCAGTATTTT. The encoded protein is CASSLVTSDTQYF.

This chain connects TRBV5-1 to TRBJ1-3, with 7 bases that match TRBD1. Trimming at V came to 4 bases and at J to 0 bases, leaving 7 bases not matched to a gene. This CDR3 region has 16 residues. Germline assignment: CDR1 SGHRS and CDR2 YFSETQ. The CDR3 sequence is CASSPDRTGSGNTIYF. The CDR3 nucleotides are TGCGCCAGCAGCCCGGACAGGACCGGCTCTGGAAACACCATATATTTT.

This chain joins TRBV7-2 and TRBJ1-5, with 9 bases identical to TRBD1. V shed 5 bases, J shed 5 bases, and the junction held 7 bases outside the gene matches. There are 15 residues in the CDR3. CDR1 and CDR2 from the germline V gene are SGHTA and FQGNSA. The CDR3 coding sequence is TGTGCCAGCAGCCAGGACAGGGGACTTCATCAGCCCCAGCATTTT. Residues: CASSQDRGLHQPQHF. Variable domain in full (rest from reference TRBV7-2 and TRBJ1-5): GAGVSQSPSNKVTEKGKDVELRCDPISGHTALYWYRQSLGQGLEFLIYFQGNSAPDKSGLPSDRFSAERTGGSVSTLTIQRTQQEDSAVYLCASSQDRGLHQPQHFGDGTRLSIL.

This sequence joins TRBV28 and TRBJ2-2; a possible D gene is TRBD2 (5 bases). The CDR3 spans 14 residues. Germline V gene lookup returns CDR1 MDHEN and CDR2 SYDVKM. CDR3 sequence (DNA): TGTGCGGTGGACGGGGATTCGAACACCGGGGAGCTGTTTTTT. This translates into CAVDGDSNTGELFF.

The rearrangement links TRBV29-1 to TRBJ1-1; the match to TRBD1 covers 9 bases. Germline CDR1 and CDR2: SQVTM and ANQGSEA. This CDR3 spans 13 amino acids. V shed 2 bases and J 4 bases; nucleotides not matched to a gene: 2. The chain's CDR3 is CSVESTGGTEAFF. CDR3 in DNA: TGCAGCGTTGAATCGACAGGGGGCACTGAAGCTTTCTTT.

DNA of the CDR3: TGTGCCACGAATGGACTAGCGGGGGGGCCTAGTCCCCAGTATTTT. It yields the protein CATNGLAGGPSPQYF. This chain joins TRBV4-2 and TRBJ2-3, with 15 positions matching TRBD2. CDR1 is LGHNA and CDR2 is YNFKEQ in the germline V gene. Losses at the gene ends were 10 bases for V and 12 bases for J; bases not matched to a gene: 14. The CDR3 consists of 15 residues.

This rearrangement joins TRBV20-1 to TRBJ1-5; D possibly corresponds to TRBD1 (6 bases). The germline V gene encodes CDR1 DFQATT and CDR2 SNEGSKA (reference sequence). The V end was cut by 3 bases, the J end by 1 base, with 13 bases between. This CDR3 comprises 15 residues. The CDR3 here is CSASPATGSNQPQHF. CDR3 bases: TGCAGTGCTAGTCCTGCGACAGGAAGCAATCAGCCCCAGCATTTT.

This clone was recorded only once. This chain uses TRBV6-1 with TRBJ2-2; TRBD2 matches at 7 bases. The CDR3 contains 16 residues. Unmatched junction bases numbered 5, after V lost 4 bases and J lost 0 bases. Germline V CDR1 and CDR2: MNHNS, SASEGT. The CDR3 reads CASSGGGSANTGELFF. DNA for the CDR3: TGTGCCAGCAGTGGGGGCGGGAGCGCGAACACCGGGGAGCTGTTTTTT.

V gene TRBV2 combines with J gene TRBJ1-6; D not resolved. V was clipped by 0 bases and J by 10 bases, with 10 bases between them. The CDR3 spans 14 residues. Germline V gene data show CDR1 as SNHLY and CDR2 as FYNNEI. This CDR3 reads CASSEAVWRSPLHF. In DNA form, the CDR3 reads TGTGCCAGCAGTGAAGCAGTGTGGAGGTCACCCCTCCACTTT.

The CDR3 reads CASSDRDGYTF. CDR3 DNA: TGTGCCAGCAGTGACAGGGATGGCTACACCTTC. The rearrangement links TRBV21-1 to TRBJ1-2; TRBD1 was called by the table and not checked on the DNA. TRBV21-1 is assigned pseudogene status. The CDR3 runs to 11 residues.

The V call is TRBV11-3, the J call TRBJ2-4; 8 bases map to TRBD1. V shed 5 bases, J shed 6 bases, and the junction held 6 bases outside the gene matches. The CDR3 runs to 14 residues. Germline V gene sequence: CDR1 SGHNT, CDR2 YENEEA. For the CDR3, the DNA is TGTGCCAGCAGCCCGGGGACAGGCTCAAACATTCAGTACTTC. Translated: CASSPGTGSNIQYF.

The CDR3 sequence: CASSPGTDYGYTF. CDR3 coding DNA: TGTGCCAGCTCCCCCGGGACAGACTATGGCTACACCTTC. V and J are TRBV30 and TRBJ1-2; TRBD1 matches 7 bases. From germline, CDR1 is GTSNPN and CDR2 SVGIG (reference sequence). The CDR3 runs 13 residues. The trim removed 8 bases at V and 3 bases at J, leaving 9 bases unmatched.

The sample holds one count of this clone. The rearrangement uses TRBV20-1 and TRBJ1-5, with 8 positions matching TRBD1. The CDR3 runs to 11 residues. V shed 6 bases, J shed 6 bases, and the junction held 1 base outside the gene matches. Germline CDR1 DFQATT, CDR2 SNEGSKA (reference sequence). The CDR3 sequence: CSATGGQPQHF. The CDR3 DNA sequence: TGCAGTGCCACAGGGGGTCAGCCCCAGCATTTT.

The rearrangement links TRBV6-6 to TRBJ1-5, with D maybe TRBD1 (5 bases). CDR1 MNHNY and CDR2 SVGAGI come from the germline V gene (reference sequence). Trimming left V 5 bases short and J 2 bases short, with 19 bases between. The CDR3 contains 17 residues. The CDR3 is CASSPLGGGRGNQPQHF. The CDR3 region has the DNA TGTGCCAGCAGTCCTCTCGGGGGGGGTAGGGGCAATCAGCCCCAGCATTTT.

This chain links TRBV6-6 with TRBJ1-3, with 9 bases matching TRBD1. The CDR3 sequence is 15 residues long. The J segment lost 4 bases and the V segment lost 6 bases, leaving 7 bases of the junction unmatched. CDR1 MNHNY and CDR2 SVGAGI come from the germline V gene (reference sequence). The CDR3 bases are TGTGCCAGCAGAACACAGGGGGCGCGAGGAAACACCATATATTTT. Translating it yields CASRTQGARGNTIYF.

The chain couples TRBV4-2 to TRBJ2-3, with 14 positions matching TRBD2. Losses at the gene ends were 5 bases for V and 4 bases for J; bases not matched to a gene: 5. Germline-derived CDR1 and CDR2 are LGHNA and YNFKEQ. The CDR3 extends over 16 amino acids. The CDR3 region is CASSKGTSGRADTQYF. The CDR3 bases are TGTGCCAGCAGCAAAGGGACTAGCGGGAGAGCAGATACGCAGTATTTT.

CDR3 region: CASSIMDRGNQPQHF. DNA of the CDR3: TGTGCCAGTAGTATCATGGACAGGGGCAATCAGCCCCAGCATTTT. The J gene is TRBJ1-5, the V gene TRBV19; 8 bases align to TRBD1. Germline CDR1 reads LNHDA; CDR2 reads SQIVND (reference sequence). CDR3 size: 15 residues. The ends lost 3 bases at V and 2 bases at J; junction bases unmatched: 3.

This clone was counted between two and nine times. Other nucleotide sequences from this sample produce the same CDR3. This chain joins TRBV28 and TRBJ1-3; possible D gene TRBD1, 6 bases. The CDR3 is made up of 15 amino acids. Germline values: CDR1 MDHEN, CDR2 SYDVKM. The V end was cut by 3 bases, the J end by 4 bases, with 13 bases between. CDR3: CASSLLGGTGNTIYF. The CDR3 DNA is TGTGCCAGCAGTTTGTTGGGGGGGACAGGAAACACCATATATTTT. Combining the CDR3 with reference TRBV28 and TRBJ1-3 gives the whole variable domain DVKVTQSSRYLVKRTGEKVFLECVQDMDHENMFWYRQDPGLGLRLIYFSYDVKMKEKGDIPEGYSVSREKKERFSLILESASTNQTSMYLCASSLLGGTGNTIYFGEGSWLTVV.

The V and J genes are TRBV28 and TRBJ1-5; D possibly corresponds to TRBD1 (5 bases). CDR3 size: 15 residues. CDR1 is MDHEN, CDR2 SYDVKM, per germline. V was trimmed by 6 bases and J by 6 bases, leaving 18 bases between them. DNA for the CDR3: TGTGCCAGCAGCTTGTTCAGGGATTACGGTCAGCCCCAGCATTTT. Protein sequence: CASSLFRDYGQPQHF.